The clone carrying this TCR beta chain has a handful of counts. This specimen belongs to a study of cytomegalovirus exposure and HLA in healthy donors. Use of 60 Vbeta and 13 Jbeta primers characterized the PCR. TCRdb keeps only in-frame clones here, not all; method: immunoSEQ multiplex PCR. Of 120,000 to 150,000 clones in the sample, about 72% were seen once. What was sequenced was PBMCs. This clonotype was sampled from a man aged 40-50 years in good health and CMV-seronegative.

The CDR3 bases are TGTGCCAGCAGCCACGGGAGGGCCGGGTATGAGCAGTTCTTC. Translating it yields CASSHGRAGYEQFF. The chain combines TRBV27 with TRBJ2-1, with 8 nucleotides matching TRBD2. The CDR3 runs to 14 residues. Losses at the gene ends were 6 bases for V and 8 bases for J; bases not matched to a gene: 9. CDR1 and CDR2 (germline): MNHEY, SMNVEV (reference sequence).